This TCR beta chain was sequenced for a study of T cell responses to AZD1222 COVID-19 vaccine. Findings and caveats of the study: The study identified only six AZD1222 recipients as seropositive at baseline. After two AZD1222 doses, spike-specific TCR breadth and depth rose versus day 0. Across spike, vaccine-associated CD4 TCRs were found, dominant at 160-218 and 743-854. White British donors predominated, females outnumbered males, and clonal diversity was possibly underestimated.

CDR3 size: 14 residues. The V gene's germline CDR1 is LGHDT and CDR2 YNNKEL (reference sequence). The ends were cut back, 5 bases at V and 5 bases at J, with 16 bases in the middle. Repertoires were generated with immunoSEQ multiplex PCR, while TCRdb's copy carries only in-frame clones and drops some. The sample carries approximately 110,000 clones, about 94% recorded once. As for this clone: Antigen unknown.

This TCR was recovered from an adult in good health. V gene TRBV3-1 (or the pseudogene TRBV3-2) combines with J gene TRBJ2-7; D unresolved. Sequenced material: peripheral blood, taken on day 0 of AZD1222 vaccination. The CDR3 here is CASSASERNHEQYF. CDR3 in DNA: TGTGCCAGCAGCGCGTCCGAGAGAAACCACGAGCAGTACTTC.